Detailed here is one T cell receptor (beta chain). TCRdb re-called the 5' RACE reads through MiXCR, storing one row per CDR3 protein. Of 60,000 to 75,000 distinct CDR3 sequences in the sample, 10% to 15% are singletons; the top ten hold around 1.5%. The entry originates in a study of early T cells in non-severe SARS-CoV-2 infection. This CDR3 spans 14 amino acids. CDR1 and CDR2 (germline): GTSNPN, SVGIG (reference sequence). With 1 base removed from V and 5 bases from J, the gap between germline ends came to 14 bases. The source material was whole blood, sampled at baseline. This receptor was obtained from an adult who was a healthcare worker with PCR-confirmed SARS-CoV-2 infection or an uninfected control (not recorded which). V is TRBV30 and J is TRBJ2-5, with D possibly matching TRBD2 (6 bases). The CDR3 here is CAWSEEGLEETQYF. CDR3 in DNA: TGTGCCTGGAGTGAGGAGGGGCTGGAGGAGACCCAGTACTTC.